This TCR beta chain was sequenced for a study of STAT5B mutations in CD4+ large granular lymphocyte leukemia. The overall study: The CDR3 'QG' motif was associated with a particular HLA allele among healthy donors.

This table comes from immunoSEQ multiplex PCR, and its TCRdb copy is limited to in-frame clones, with some not included. This repertoire shows some 40,000 clones, 75% to 85% found once; its top ten account for less than 4%. There are a few counts of this clone. Its target is unknown. Germline V gives CDR1 LNHDA, CDR2 SQIVND (reference sequence). This CDR3 region has 14 residues. The germline V and J ends were trimmed by 5 bases and 5 bases, with 15 bases remaining between them. Study-wide findings and caveats: CD4-sorted patient repertoires seemed more clonal than healthy CD4+ repertoires. Higher CD4+ than CD8+ T-LGLL clonality might reflect small sample size. Compared with healthy controls (2/35), patient top clones favored TRBV06 (8/27).

Sequenced material: CD4+ T cells from blood buffy coats. The chain couples TRBV19 to TRBJ1-2; D gene unclear. The origin of this receptor is a human donor in good health. Here the CDR3 reads CASSPPLGAYGYTF. Written as DNA, the CDR3 is TGTGCCAGTAGTCCTCCTCTAGGAGCATATGGCTACACCTTC.